Each of the 8 T cell receptor beta chains below was sequenced from the same sample in a study of shared clonotypes between healthy human individuals. Measured with immunoSEQ multiplex PCR; TCRdb has only the in-frame clones, and not every one. The profile covers about 2.5 million clones, with around 92% appearing a single time and 0.37% taken by the ten largest. The sequenced sample was naive CD4+ T cells from PBMCs. Regarding subset: CD45RA+ positively selected. The receptors were sampled from a man between 18 and 29 years old in good health. Some clones in this sample may be carry-over from other donors' samples.

V usage is TRBV7-2 and J usage is TRBJ2-7; 13 bases align to TRBD2. CDR1 and CDR2 (germline): SGHTA, FQGNSA. CDR3 length: 18 residues. J was trimmed by 1 base and V by 5 bases; bases with no gene match: 11. CDR3 protein: CASSLGTSGNQRSYEQYF. The DNA of the CDR3 is TGTGCCAGCAGCCTCGGGACTAGCGGGAATCAAAGGTCCTACGAGCAGTACTTC.

The chain carries TRBV5-1 and TRBJ2-7, with D maybe TRBD2 (6 bases). This CDR3 comprises 15 residues. CDR1 and CDR2 (germline): SGHRS, YFSETQ. Trimming removed 7 bases at V and 4 bases at J, with 21 bases between. Written as DNA, the CDR3 is TGCGCCAGCCGCCTTGAAGCGGGCCTAGGGTACGAGCAGTACTTC. Amino acids: CASRLEAGLGYEQYF.

The chain couples TRBV28 to TRBJ2-2, with TRBD2 identical over 14 bases. Germline V lookup: CDR1 MDHEN, CDR2 SYDVKM. The CDR3 totals 14 residues. The trim removed 10 bases at V and 11 bases at J, leaving 9 bases unmatched. The CDR3 bases are TGTGCCATTTCCGGACTAGCGGGAGGTGGAGAGCTGTTTTTT. Protein: CAISGLAGGGELFF.

This clone has a handful of counts. This chain uses TRBV19 with TRBJ1-4; TRBD1 agrees at 11 bases. Germline V gives CDR1 LNHDA, CDR2 SQIVND (reference sequence). The CDR3 totals 15 residues. J gave up 6 bases and V 5 bases, and 5 bases lay outside the gene matches. The CDR3 protein is CASSAPGQGDEKLFF. The CDR3, as DNA: TGTGCCAGTAGTGCACCGGGACAGGGGGATGAAAAACTGTTTTTT.

This chain uses TRBV11-2 with TRBJ2-3; weak D call: TRBD1 (6 bases). This CDR3 has 15 amino acids. Germline V lookup: CDR1 SGHAT, CDR2 FQNNGV. Trimming pared 3 bases from V and 0 bases from J, leaving 10 bases between. Here the CDR3 reads CASSFTGTSTDTQYF. CDR3 nucleotide sequence: TGTGCCAGCAGCTTTACAGGGACCAGCACAGATACGCAGTATTTT.

This chain links TRBV7-3 with TRBJ2-1, with 8 bases matching TRBD1. Germline CDR1 SGHTA, CDR2 FQGTGA. The CDR3 is 15 amino acids. The trim removed 4 bases at V and 11 bases at J, leaving 13 bases unmatched. CDR3: CASSSSGGRGLKQFF. The CDR3 nucleotides are TGTGCCAGCAGCTCCTCAGGCGGCAGGGGGCTTAAGCAGTTCTTC.

The DNA for the CDR3 is TGCAGTGCTAGACGCTCGGGGGAGCAGTACTTC. It encodes CSARRSGEQYF. The chain joins TRBV20-1 to TRBJ2-7; maybe TRBD2 (5 bases). The germline V and J ends were trimmed by 2 bases and 7 bases, with 9 bases remaining between them. The germline V gene encodes CDR1 DFQATT and CDR2 SNEGSKA (reference sequence). The CDR3 is 11 amino acids.

This chain joins TRBV30 and TRBJ2-1, with 13 bases identical to TRBD2. Germline trimming cut 4 bases from V and 0 bases from J; bases unmatched to any gene: 9. Germline V gene sequence: CDR1 GTSNPN, CDR2 SVGIG (reference sequence). This CDR3 contains 18 residues. CDR3 DNA: TGTGCCTGGAATCAAACTAGCGGGAGGGCCGTCTCCTACAATGAGCAGTTCTTC. Protein: CAWNQTSGRAVSYNEQFF.